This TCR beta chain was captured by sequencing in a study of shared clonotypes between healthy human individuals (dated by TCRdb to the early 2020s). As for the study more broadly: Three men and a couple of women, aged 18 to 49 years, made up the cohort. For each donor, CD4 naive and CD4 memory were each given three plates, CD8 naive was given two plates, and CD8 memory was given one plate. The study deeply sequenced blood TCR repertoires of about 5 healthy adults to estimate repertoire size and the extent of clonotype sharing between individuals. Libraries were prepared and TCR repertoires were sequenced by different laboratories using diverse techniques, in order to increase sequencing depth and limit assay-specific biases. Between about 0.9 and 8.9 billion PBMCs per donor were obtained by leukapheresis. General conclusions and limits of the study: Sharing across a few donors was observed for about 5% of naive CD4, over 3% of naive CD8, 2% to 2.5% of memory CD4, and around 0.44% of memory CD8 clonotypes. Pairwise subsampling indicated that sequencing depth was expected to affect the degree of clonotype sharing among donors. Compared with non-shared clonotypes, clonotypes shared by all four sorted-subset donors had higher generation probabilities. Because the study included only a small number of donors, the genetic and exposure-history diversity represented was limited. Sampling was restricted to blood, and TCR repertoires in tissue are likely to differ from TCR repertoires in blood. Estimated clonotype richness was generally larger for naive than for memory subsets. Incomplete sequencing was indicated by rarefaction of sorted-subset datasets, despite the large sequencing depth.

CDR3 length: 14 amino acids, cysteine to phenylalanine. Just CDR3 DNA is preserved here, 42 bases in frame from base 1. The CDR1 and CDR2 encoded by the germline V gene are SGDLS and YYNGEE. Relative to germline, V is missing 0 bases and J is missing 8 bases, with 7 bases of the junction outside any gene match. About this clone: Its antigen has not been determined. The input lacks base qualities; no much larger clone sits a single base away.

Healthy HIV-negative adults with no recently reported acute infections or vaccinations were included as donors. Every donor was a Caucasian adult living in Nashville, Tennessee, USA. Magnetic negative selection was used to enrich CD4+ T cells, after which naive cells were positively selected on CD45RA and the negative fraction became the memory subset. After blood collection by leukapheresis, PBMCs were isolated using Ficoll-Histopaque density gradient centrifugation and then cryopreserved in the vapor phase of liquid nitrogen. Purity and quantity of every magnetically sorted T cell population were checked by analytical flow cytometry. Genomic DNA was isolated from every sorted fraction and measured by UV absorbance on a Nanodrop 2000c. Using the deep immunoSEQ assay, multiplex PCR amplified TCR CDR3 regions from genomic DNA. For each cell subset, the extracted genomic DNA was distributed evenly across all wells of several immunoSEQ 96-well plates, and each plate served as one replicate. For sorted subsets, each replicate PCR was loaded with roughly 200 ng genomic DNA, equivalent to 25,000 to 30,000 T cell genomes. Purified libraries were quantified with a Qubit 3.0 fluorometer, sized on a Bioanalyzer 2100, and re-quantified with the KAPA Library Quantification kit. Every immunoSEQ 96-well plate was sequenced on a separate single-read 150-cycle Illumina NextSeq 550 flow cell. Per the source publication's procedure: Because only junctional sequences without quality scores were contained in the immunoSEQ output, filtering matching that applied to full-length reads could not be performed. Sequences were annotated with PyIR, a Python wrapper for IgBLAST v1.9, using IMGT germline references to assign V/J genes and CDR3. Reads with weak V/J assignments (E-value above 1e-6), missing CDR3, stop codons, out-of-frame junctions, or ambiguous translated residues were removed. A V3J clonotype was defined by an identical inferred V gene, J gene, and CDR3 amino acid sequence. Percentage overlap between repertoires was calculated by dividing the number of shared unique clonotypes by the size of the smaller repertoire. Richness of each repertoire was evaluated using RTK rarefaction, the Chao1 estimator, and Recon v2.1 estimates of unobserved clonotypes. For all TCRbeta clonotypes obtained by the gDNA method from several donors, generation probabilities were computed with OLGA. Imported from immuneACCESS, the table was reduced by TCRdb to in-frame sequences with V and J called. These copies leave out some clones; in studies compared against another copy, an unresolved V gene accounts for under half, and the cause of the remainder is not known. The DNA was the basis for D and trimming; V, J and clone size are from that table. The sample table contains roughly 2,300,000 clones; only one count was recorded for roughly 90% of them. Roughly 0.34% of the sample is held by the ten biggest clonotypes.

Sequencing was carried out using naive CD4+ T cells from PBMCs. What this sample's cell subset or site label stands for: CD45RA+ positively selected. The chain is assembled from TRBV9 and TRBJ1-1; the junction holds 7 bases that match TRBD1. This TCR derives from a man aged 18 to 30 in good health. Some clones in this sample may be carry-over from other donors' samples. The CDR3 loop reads CASSVDGWDSEAFF. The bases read TGTGCCAGCAGCGTAGACGGCTGGGACAGCGAAGCTTTCTTT.